The source of this T cell receptor beta chain is a study of PD-1 blockade in classical Hodgkin lymphoma. In the study overall: Patients were given intravenous nivolumab, 3 mg/kg, every 2 weeks. General study results and limits: Individuals initiating nivolumab under 1 year after ASCT were excluded. Relapsed/refractory patients reportedly had the lowest baseline TCR diversity, below newly diagnosed patients, who were below healthy donors.

Germline lookup yields CDR1 SGHAT and CDR2 FQNNGV. Trimming at V came to 5 bases and at J to 6 bases, leaving 9 bases not matched to a gene. The CDR3 is 15 amino acids. To note about this clone: No antigen is known for it.

Sample time point: cycle 4 day 1 (C4D1), after more than five weeks of nivolumab. All trial patients relapsed after autologous stem cell transplantation. Sequencing was performed with immunoSEQ multiplex PCR; in TCRdb, only in-frame clones are kept and a portion is missing. Of 15,000 to 20,000 clones listed, 65% to 85% are singletons. This specimen consisted of peripheral blood mononuclear cells (PBMCs), obtained before the fourth cycle of nivolumab. The chain employs TRBV11-2 and TRBJ2-7, with TRBD2 matching over 11 bases. This receptor was obtained from a human donor with classical Hodgkin lymphoma. The CDR3 coding sequence is TGTGCCAGCAGCGCGCCGGGACTAGCGGACTTCGAGCAGTACTTC. This translates into CASSAPGLADFEQYF.